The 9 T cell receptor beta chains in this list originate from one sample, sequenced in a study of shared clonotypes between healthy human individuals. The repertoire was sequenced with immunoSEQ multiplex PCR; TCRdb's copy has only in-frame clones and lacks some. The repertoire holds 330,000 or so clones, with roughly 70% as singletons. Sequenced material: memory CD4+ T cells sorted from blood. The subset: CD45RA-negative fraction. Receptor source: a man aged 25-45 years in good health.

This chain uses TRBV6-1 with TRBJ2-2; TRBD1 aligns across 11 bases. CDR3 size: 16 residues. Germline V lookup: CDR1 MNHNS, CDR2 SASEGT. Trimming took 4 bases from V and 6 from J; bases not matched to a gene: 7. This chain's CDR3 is CASSVIPGQGAGELFF. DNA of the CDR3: TGTGCCAGCAGTGTAATTCCGGGACAGGGGGCCGGGGAGCTGTTTTTT.

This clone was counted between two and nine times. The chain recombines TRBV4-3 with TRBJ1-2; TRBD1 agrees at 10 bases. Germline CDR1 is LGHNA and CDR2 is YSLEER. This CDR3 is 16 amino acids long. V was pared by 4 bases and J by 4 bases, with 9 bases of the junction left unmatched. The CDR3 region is CASSLNAGTGAYGYTF. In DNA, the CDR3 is TGCGCCAGCAGCCTAAATGCCGGGACAGGGGCCTATGGCTACACCTTC.

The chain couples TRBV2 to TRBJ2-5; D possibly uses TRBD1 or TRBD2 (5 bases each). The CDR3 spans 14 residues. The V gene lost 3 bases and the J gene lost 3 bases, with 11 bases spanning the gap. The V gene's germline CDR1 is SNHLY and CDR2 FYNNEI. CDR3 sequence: CASSEGEIEETQYF. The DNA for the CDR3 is TGTGCCAGCAGTGAGGGGGAAATTGAAGAGACCCAGTACTTC.

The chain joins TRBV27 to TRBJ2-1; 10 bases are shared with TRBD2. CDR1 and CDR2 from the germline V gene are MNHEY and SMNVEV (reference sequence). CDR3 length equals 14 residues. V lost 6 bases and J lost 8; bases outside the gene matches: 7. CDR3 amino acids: CASRGGLAFDEQFF. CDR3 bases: TGTGCCAGCAGGGGGGGACTAGCGTTCGATGAGCAGTTCTTC.

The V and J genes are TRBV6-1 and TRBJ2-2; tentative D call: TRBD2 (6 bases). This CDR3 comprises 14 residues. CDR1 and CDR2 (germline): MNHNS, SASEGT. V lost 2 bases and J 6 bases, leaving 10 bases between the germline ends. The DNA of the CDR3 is TGTGCCAGCAGTGAAAGGAGGGCCCCCGGGGAGCTGTTTTTT. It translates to CASSERRAPGELFF.

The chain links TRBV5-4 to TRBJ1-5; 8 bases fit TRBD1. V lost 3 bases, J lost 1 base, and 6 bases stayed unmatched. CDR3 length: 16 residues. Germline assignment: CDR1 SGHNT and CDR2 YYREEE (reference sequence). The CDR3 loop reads CASSSSNRGSNQPQHF. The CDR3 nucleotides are TGTGCCAGCAGCTCCTCCAACAGGGGGAGCAATCAGCCCCAGCATTTT.

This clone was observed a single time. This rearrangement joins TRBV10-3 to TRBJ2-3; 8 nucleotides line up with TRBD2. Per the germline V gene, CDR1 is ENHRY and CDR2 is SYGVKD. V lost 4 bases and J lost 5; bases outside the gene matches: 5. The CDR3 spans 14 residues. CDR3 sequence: CAISVAGTLDTQYF. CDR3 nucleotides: TGTGCCATCAGTGTAGCGGGAACCCTAGATACGCAGTATTTT.

For the CDR3, the DNA is TGTGCCAGCAGCTTAACTGGCGGGACCTCCTACGAGCAGTACTTC. Protein: CASSLTGGTSYEQYF. This chain uses TRBV7-3 with TRBJ2-7, with D perhaps TRBD2 (6 bases). CDR1 and CDR2 from the germline V gene are SGHTA and FQGTGA. The CDR3 length is 15 residues. The V end lost 0 bases, the J end lost 0 bases, and 9 bases lay between the germline ends.

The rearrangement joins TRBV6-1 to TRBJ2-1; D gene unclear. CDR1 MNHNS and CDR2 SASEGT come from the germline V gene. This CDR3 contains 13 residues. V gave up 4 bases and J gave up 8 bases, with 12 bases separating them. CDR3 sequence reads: CASSGRAGDEQFF. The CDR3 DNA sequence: TGTGCCAGCAGTGGCCGGGCAGGCGATGAGCAGTTCTTC.